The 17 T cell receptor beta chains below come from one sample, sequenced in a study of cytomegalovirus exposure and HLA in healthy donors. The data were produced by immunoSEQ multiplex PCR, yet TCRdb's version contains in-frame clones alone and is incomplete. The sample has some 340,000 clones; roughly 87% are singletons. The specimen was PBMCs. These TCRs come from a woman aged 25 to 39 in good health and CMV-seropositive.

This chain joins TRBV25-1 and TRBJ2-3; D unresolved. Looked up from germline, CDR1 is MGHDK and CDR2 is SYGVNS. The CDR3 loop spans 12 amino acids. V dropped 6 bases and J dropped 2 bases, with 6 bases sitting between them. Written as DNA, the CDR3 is TGTGCCAGCAGACCTTACACAGATACGCAGTATTTT. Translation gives CASRPYTDTQYF.

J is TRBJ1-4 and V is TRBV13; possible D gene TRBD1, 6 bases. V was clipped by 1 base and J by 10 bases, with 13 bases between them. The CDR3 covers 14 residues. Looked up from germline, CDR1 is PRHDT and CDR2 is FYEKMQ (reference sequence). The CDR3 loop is CASSLDRDMGKLFF. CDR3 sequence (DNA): TGTGCCAGCAGCTTAGATCGGGACATGGGAAAACTGTTTTTT.

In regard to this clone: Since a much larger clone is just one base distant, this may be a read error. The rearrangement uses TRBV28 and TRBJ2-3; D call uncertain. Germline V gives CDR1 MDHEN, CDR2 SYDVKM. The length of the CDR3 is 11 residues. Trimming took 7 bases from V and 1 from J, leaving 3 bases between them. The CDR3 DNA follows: TGTGCCAGCACCGGCACAGATACGCAGTATTTT. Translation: CASTGTDTQYF.

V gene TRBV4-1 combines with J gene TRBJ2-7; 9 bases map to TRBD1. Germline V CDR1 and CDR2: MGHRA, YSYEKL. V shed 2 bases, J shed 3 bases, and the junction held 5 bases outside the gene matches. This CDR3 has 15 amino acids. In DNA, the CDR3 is TGCGCCAGCAGCCAAAGTGGGACAGGGCGCTACGAGCAGTACTTC. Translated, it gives CASSQSGTGRYEQYF.

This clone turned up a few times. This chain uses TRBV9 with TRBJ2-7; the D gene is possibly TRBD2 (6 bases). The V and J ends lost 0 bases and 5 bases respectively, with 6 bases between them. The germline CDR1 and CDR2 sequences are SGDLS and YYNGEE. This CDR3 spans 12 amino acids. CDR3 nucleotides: TGTGCCAGCAGCGTAGGGGGGGACGAGCAGTACTTC. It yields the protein CASSVGGDEQYF.

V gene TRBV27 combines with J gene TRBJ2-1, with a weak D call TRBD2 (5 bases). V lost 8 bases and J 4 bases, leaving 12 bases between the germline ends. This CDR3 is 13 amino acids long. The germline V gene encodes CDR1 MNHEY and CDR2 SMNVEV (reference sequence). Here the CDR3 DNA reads TGTGCCAGCGAGGCGGGCCCATACAATGAGCAGTTCTTC. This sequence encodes CASEAGPYNEQFF.

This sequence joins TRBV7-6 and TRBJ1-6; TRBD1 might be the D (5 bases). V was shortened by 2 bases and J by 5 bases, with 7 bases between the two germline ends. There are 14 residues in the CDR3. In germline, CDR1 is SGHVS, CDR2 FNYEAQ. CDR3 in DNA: TGTGCCAGCAGCTTAATACAGGATAATTCACCCCTCCACTTT. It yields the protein CASSLIQDNSPLHF. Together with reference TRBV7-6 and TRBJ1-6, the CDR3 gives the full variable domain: GAGVSQSPRYKVTKRGQDVALRCDPISGHVSLYWYRQALGQGPEFLTYFNYEAQQDKSGLPNDRFSAERPEGSISTLTIQRTEQRDSAMYRCASSLIQDNSPLHFGNGTRLTVT.

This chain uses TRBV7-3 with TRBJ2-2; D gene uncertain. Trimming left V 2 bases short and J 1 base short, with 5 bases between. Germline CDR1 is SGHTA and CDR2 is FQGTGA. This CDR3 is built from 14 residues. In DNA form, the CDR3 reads TGTGCCAGCAGCTTATCCGGGAACACCGGGGAGCTGTTTTTT. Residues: CASSLSGNTGELFF.

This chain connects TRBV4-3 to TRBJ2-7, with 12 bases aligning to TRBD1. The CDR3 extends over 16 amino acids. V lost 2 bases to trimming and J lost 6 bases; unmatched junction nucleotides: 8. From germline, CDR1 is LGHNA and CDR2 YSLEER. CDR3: CASSQISGTGGTEQYF. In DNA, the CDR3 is TGCGCCAGCAGCCAAATTTCCGGGACAGGGGGCACCGAGCAGTACTTC.

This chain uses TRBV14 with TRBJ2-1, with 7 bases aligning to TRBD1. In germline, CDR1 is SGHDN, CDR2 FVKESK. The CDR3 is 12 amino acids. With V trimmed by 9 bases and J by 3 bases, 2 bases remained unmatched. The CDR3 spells CASGTVYNEQFF. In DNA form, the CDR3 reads TGTGCCAGTGGGACAGTCTACAATGAGCAGTTCTTC.

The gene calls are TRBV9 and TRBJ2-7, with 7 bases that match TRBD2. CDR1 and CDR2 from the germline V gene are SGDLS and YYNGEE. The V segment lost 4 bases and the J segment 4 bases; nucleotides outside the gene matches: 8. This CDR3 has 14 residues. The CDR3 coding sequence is TGTGCCAGCAGCCCAGGACTAGGTGGATACGAGCAGTACTTC. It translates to CASSPGLGGYEQYF.

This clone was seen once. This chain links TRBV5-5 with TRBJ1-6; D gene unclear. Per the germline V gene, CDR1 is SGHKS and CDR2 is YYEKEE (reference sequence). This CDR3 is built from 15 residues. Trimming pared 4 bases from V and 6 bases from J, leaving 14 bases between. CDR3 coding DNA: TGTGCCAGCAGCGCGCTAGGGAGTACTAATTCACCCCTCCACTTT. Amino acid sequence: CASSALGSTNSPLHF.

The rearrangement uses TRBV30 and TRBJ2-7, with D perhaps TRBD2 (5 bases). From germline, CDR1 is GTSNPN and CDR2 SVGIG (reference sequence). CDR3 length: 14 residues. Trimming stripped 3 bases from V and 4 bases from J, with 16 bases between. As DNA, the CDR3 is TGTGCCTGGAGCGACCATGCGGGTCCTTACGAGCAGTACTTC. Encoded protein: CAWSDHAGPYEQYF.

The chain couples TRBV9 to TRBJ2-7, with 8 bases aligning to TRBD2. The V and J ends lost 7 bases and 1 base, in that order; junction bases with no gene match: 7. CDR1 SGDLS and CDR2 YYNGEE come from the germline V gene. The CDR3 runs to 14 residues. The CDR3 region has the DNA TGTGCCAGCGCGAGCGGGAGTGGGTCCTACGAGCAGTACTTC. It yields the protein CASASGSGSYEQYF.

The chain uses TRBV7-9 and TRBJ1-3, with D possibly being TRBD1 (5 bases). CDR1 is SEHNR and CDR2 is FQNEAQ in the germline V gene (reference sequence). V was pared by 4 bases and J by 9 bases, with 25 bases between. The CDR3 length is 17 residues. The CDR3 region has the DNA TGTGCCAGCAGCTACCAGGGTCGGGCTGTGCTGGAGAGCACCATATATTTT. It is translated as CASSYQGRAVLESTIYF.

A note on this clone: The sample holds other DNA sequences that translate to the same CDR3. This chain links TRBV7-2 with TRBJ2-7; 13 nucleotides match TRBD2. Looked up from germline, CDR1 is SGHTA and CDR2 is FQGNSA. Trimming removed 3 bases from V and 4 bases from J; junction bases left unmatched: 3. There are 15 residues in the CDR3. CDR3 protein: CASSLGTSGTYEQYF. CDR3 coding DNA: TGTGCCAGCAGCTTGGGGACTAGCGGGACTTACGAGCAGTACTTC. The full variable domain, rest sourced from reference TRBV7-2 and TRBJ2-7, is GAGVSQSPSNKVTEKGKDVELRCDPISGHTALYWYRQSLGQGLEFLIYFQGNSAPDKSGLPSDRFSAERTGGSVSTLTIQRTQQEDSAVYLCASSLGTSGTYEQYFGPGTRLTVT.

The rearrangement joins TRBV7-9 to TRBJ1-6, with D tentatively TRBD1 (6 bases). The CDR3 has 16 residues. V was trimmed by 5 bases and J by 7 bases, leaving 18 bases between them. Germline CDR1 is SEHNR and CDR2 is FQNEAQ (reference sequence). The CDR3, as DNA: TGTGCCAGCAGCCCCGGGACAACGAGAGAAAATTCACCCCTCCACTTT. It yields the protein CASSPGTTRENSPLHF.